Following are 32 T cell receptor beta chains from one sample sequenced in a study of CD8 T cells in Susac syndrome. Random-hexamer reverse transcription was applied to about 0.5 to 1 ug RNA. TCRdb used MiXCR to reprocess the immunoSEQ multiplex PCR reads, holding one entry per CDR3 protein. The table shows approximately 130,000 distinct CDR3 sequences, with roughly 94% occurring only once. Specimen: CD4+ T cells from PBMCs. These TCRs come from a human donor in good health.

V is TRBV12-3 or TRBV12-4 and J is TRBJ2-2; a possible D gene is TRBD2 (6 bases). The V end was cut by 5 bases, the J end by 4 bases, with 11 bases between. This CDR3 contains 14 residues. CDR3 in amino acids: CASSIGTPTGELFF. CDR3 coding DNA: TGTGCCAGCAGTATCGGGACTCCCACCGGGGAGCTGTTTTTT.

This sequence joins TRBV2 and TRBJ1-1, with 8 nucleotides matching TRBD1. Trimming cost V 6 bases and J 3 bases; bases outside gene matches: 6. In germline, CDR1 is SNHLY, CDR2 FYNNEI. This CDR3 comprises 14 residues. CDR3 nucleotides: TGTGCCAGCAGGAAGACAGGGGTCCACACTGAAGCTTTCTTT. This encodes CASRKTGVHTEAFF.

This chain uses TRBV20-1 with TRBJ1-4; D is possibly TRBD1 (5 bases). This CDR3 spans 14 amino acids. The germline gives CDR1 DFQATT, CDR2 SNEGSKA (reference sequence). With 2 bases removed from V and 6 bases from J, the gap between germline ends came to 13 bases. As DNA, the CDR3 is TGCAGTGCTAGACCAAGTCAGGGTTATGAAAAACTGTTTTTT. Residues: CSARPSQGYEKLFF.

The rearrangement links TRBV7-2 to TRBJ2-1; 12 bases align to TRBD1. Looked up from germline, CDR1 is SGHTA and CDR2 is FQGNSA. V lost 6 bases and J lost 9; bases outside the gene matches: 6. CDR3 length equals 14 residues. The DNA for the CDR3 is TGTGCCAGCAGAGGGACAGGGGGCCTAAGTGAGCAGTTCTTC. It translates to CASRGTGGLSEQFF. Supplemented by reference TRBV7-2 and TRBJ2-1, the full variable domain reads GAGVSQSPSNKVTEKGKDVELRCDPISGHTALYWYRQSLGQGLEFLIYFQGNSAPDKSGLPSDRFSAERTGGSVSTLTIQRTQQEDSAVYLCASRGTGGLSEQFFGPGTRLTVL.

This chain joins TRBV2 and TRBJ2-3; 7 bases map to TRBD2. The CDR3 length is 13 residues. CDR1 and CDR2 from the germline V gene are SNHLY and FYNNEI. Losses at the gene ends were 3 bases for V and 10 bases for J; bases not matched to a gene: 7. The DNA for the CDR3 is TGTGCCAGCAGTGAGGGGGGGAGAATCCCGCAGTATTTT. Protein product: CASSEGGRIPQYF.

The V call is TRBV6-2 or TRBV6-3, the J call TRBJ1-4, with D uncertain. Germline-derived CDR1 and CDR2 are MNHEY and SVGEGT. The CDR3 length is 18 residues. The V end lost 6 bases, the J end lost 0 bases, and 20 bases lay between the germline ends. The DNA for the CDR3 is TGTGCCAGCAGACCCGGGCCCAAACTCCTAGCAACTAATGAAAAACTGTTTTTT. Translating it yields CASRPGPKLLATNEKLFF.

The chain combines TRBV9 with TRBJ2-3; TRBD2 might be the D (5 bases). V dropped 7 bases and J dropped 6 bases, with 15 bases sitting between them. The CDR3 length is 13 residues. The V gene's germline CDR1 is SGDLS and CDR2 YYNGEE. The CDR3 nucleotides are TGTGCCAGCGGGAGCGGACTTGCTGATACGCAGTATTTT. It yields the protein CASGSGLADTQYF.

CDR3 sequence reads: CASSATPSGDTNYGYTF. Written as DNA, the CDR3 is TGTGCCAGCAGCGCAACACCCTCCGGGGATACTAACTATGGCTACACCTTC. The genes are TRBV9 and TRBJ1-2; D uncertain. The CDR3 has 17 residues. The ends were cut back, 3 bases at V and 0 bases at J, with 18 bases in the middle. The germline gives CDR1 SGDLS, CDR2 YYNGEE.

The gene calls are TRBV4-1 and TRBJ1-2, with no clear D. The CDR3 is made up of 16 amino acids. The V end was cut by 0 bases, the J end by 2 bases, with 13 bases between. Germline V gene lookup returns CDR1 MGHRA and CDR2 YSYEKL. DNA for the CDR3: TGCGCCAGCAGCCAAGAAGGAGGGCCCTCCAACTATGGCTACACCTTC. This encodes CASSQEGGPSNYGYTF.

This chain joins TRBV20-1 and TRBJ2-7, with 8 bases lining up with TRBD1. CDR3 length: 14 amino acids. V was clipped by 6 bases and J by 7 bases; unmatched bases: 14. Per germline, CDR1 DFQATT and CDR2 SNEGSKA (reference sequence). The CDR3 coding sequence is TGCAGTGCCACACTAACAGGGGGTTCGGGAGAGCAGTACTTC. Translation: CSATLTGGSGEQYF.

The V call is TRBV7-9, the J call TRBJ2-1, with TRBD2 identical over 8 bases. CDR3 size: 18 residues. Germline CDR1 and CDR2: SEHNR and FQNEAQ (reference sequence). J gave up 5 bases and V 1 base, and 13 bases lay outside the gene matches. The CDR3 sequence is CASSLGLGGAGGHNEQFF. CDR3 in DNA: TGTGCCAGCAGCTTAGGTCTAGGGGGGGCGGGAGGCCACAATGAGCAGTTCTTC.

J is TRBJ2-1 and V is TRBV3-1; the D gene is possibly TRBD1 (6 bases). With 0 bases removed from V and 5 bases from J, the gap between germline ends came to 17 bases. The germline gives CDR1 LGHDT, CDR2 YNNKEL (reference sequence). The CDR3 length is 17 residues. As DNA, the CDR3 is TGTGCCAGCAGCCAAGACGCACCGGGACACCCCAACAATGAGCAGTTCTTC. It specifies CASSQDAPGHPNNEQFF.

This chain uses TRBV6-5 with TRBJ1-2, with D possibly TRBD1 on 5 matching bases. Germline loops: CDR1 MNHEY, CDR2 SVGAGI. The length of the CDR3 is 11 residues. The V gene lost 6 bases and the J gene lost 5 bases, with 7 bases spanning the gap. The CDR3 DNA sequence: TGTGCCAGCAGAGACAGATATGGCTACACCTTC. Amino acids: CASRDRYGYTF.

The chain carries TRBV5-1 and TRBJ2-3, with D perhaps matching TRBD2 (5 bases). V was clipped by 6 bases and J by 6 bases, with 14 bases between them. Germline CDR1 SGHRS, CDR2 YFSETQ. This CDR3 contains 13 residues. CDR3 bases: TGCGCCAGCAAGCGGCCCCCACAGGATACGCAGTATTTT. Its translation: CASKRPPQDTQYF.

The gene calls are TRBV4-3 and TRBJ2-7, with a possible D match to TRBD2 (6 bases). The CDR3 has 15 residues. CDR1 is LGHNA and CDR2 is YSLEER in the germline V gene. The ends were cut back, 4 bases at V and 5 bases at J, with 18 bases in the middle. DNA of the CDR3: TGCGCCAGCAGCCTACAAATTGCGGGACCCAACGAGCAGTACTTC. Its translation is CASSLQIAGPNEQYF.

V is TRBV30 and J is TRBJ2-5, with D maybe TRBD2 (6 bases). Germline V gene sequence: CDR1 GTSNPN, CDR2 SVGIG (reference sequence). The CDR3 covers 15 residues. Trimming shortened V by 4 bases and J by 0 bases, and 15 bases separated the two germline ends. The CDR3 DNA is TGTGCCTGGAACCGGGGCGGGACGTACCAAGAGACCCAGTACTTC. It encodes CAWNRGGTYQETQYF.

About this clonotype itself: At one end the junction does not follow the germline gene, possibly because of a read error. The V gene is TRBV27, the J gene TRBJ2-3, with TRBD2 matching 10 bases. This CDR3 has 15 residues. Germline-derived CDR1 and CDR2 are MNHEY and SMNVEV (reference sequence). CDR3 nucleotides: TGTGCCAACAGTAGAACTAGCGGGGGCACAGATACGCAGTATTTT. Amino acids: CANSRTSGGTDTQYF.

The gene calls are TRBV12-3 or TRBV12-4 and TRBJ1-5; no firm D call. The CDR3 is 13 residues long. V was clipped by 5 bases and J by 7 bases, with 12 bases between them. In DNA form, the CDR3 reads TGTGCCAGCAGTGTTGATGATAACCAGCCCCAGCATTTT. Amino acids: CASSVDDNQPQHF.

V is TRBV6-5 and J is TRBJ1-1; perhaps TRBD1 as D (6 bases). This CDR3 has 13 residues. V lost 10 bases and J lost 5, with 17 bases in between. Germline CDR1 MNHEY, CDR2 SVGAGI. The CDR3 nucleotides read TGTGCCACCAACTATAGGGGGGAGACTGAAGCTTTCTTT. It specifies CATNYRGETEAFF.

This clonotype was observed once. The chain recombines TRBV18 with TRBJ2-1, with D perhaps given as TRBD1 or TRBD2 (5 bases each). Germline V gives CDR1 KGHSH, CDR2 LQKENI. This CDR3 is 17 amino acids long. The V end lost 0 bases, the J end lost 0 bases, and 12 bases lay between the germline ends. The CDR3: CASSPPVGTVSYNEQFF. In DNA, the CDR3 is TGTGCCAGCTCACCACCGGTCGGGACCGTCTCCTACAATGAGCAGTTCTTC.

V and J are TRBV6-6 and TRBJ1-2; unclear D gene. This CDR3 has 14 residues. The germline CDR1 and CDR2 sequences are MNHNY and SVGAGI (reference sequence). Trimming removed 3 bases at V and 6 bases at J, with 14 bases between. The CDR3 loop reads CASSYIAVRHGYTF. CDR3 DNA sequence: TGTGCCAGCAGTTATATTGCCGTCCGGCATGGCTACACCTTC.

The chain has TRBV27 and TRBJ2-3; 8 positions agree with TRBD2. Per germline, CDR1 MNHEY and CDR2 SMNVEV (reference sequence). The CDR3 loop spans 14 amino acids. J was trimmed by 2 bases and V by 8 bases; bases with no gene match: 6. Written as DNA, the CDR3 is TGTGCCAGCGGCTATAGCGGGATCACAGATACGCAGTATTTT. Protein product: CASGYSGITDTQYF.

The V gene is TRBV6-1, the J gene TRBJ2-4; 7 positions match TRBD2. CDR3 length equals 17 residues. Germline lookup yields CDR1 MNHNS and CDR2 SASEGT. The V segment lost 6 bases and the J segment 0 bases; nucleotides outside the gene matches: 11. The CDR3 is CASREPSGIQAKNIQYF. The CDR3 nucleotides are TGTGCCAGCAGGGAGCCGAGCGGGATTCAAGCCAAAAACATTCAGTACTTC.

This clonotype was seen a single time. The rearrangement uses TRBV9 and TRBJ2-7; D is possibly TRBD1 or TRBD2 (6 bases each). The ends were cut back, 2 bases at V and 4 bases at J, with 13 bases in the middle. Germline V CDR1 and CDR2: SGDLS, YYNGEE. The CDR3 sequence is 14 residues long. The CDR3 protein is CASSVGGGQYEQYF. The CDR3 nucleotides read TGTGCCAGCAGCGTGGGAGGAGGACAGTACGAGCAGTACTTC.

This rearrangement joins TRBV7-2 to TRBJ2-4; D possibly corresponds to TRBD1 (6 bases). The CDR3 has 16 residues. CDR1 and CDR2 from the germline V gene are SGHTA and FQGNSA. V was shortened by 5 bases and J by 0 bases, with 14 bases between the two germline ends. CDR3 amino acids: CASSRALQGAKNIQYF. CDR3 coding DNA: TGTGCCAGCAGCCGTGCCCTACAGGGAGCCAAAAACATTCAGTACTTC.

The chain links TRBV5-1 to TRBJ1-3; 8 bases align to TRBD1. Trimming took 0 bases from V and 8 from J; bases not matched to a gene: 4. Germline V gene sequence: CDR1 SGHRS, CDR2 YFSETQ. The CDR3 is made up of 14 amino acids. CDR3 sequence: CASSLGTGRYTIYF. As DNA, the CDR3 is TGCGCCAGCAGCTTGGGGACAGGGAGATACACCATATATTTT. Full variable domain (outside the CDR3, taken from reference TRBV5-1 and TRBJ1-3): KAGVTQTPRYLIKTRGQQVTLSCSPISGHRSVSWYQQTPGQGLQFLFEYFSETQRNKGNFPGRFSGRQFSNSRSEMNVSTLELGDSALYLCASSLGTGRYTIYFGEGSWLTVV.

V is TRBV7-8 and J is TRBJ1-5; 10 bases align to TRBD1. CDR1 SGHVS and CDR2 FQNEAQ come from the germline V gene. V dropped 5 bases and J dropped 7; count of bases not matched to a gene: 11. This CDR3 comprises 16 residues. In nucleotides, the CDR3 is TGTGCCAGCAGCCGAGACTGGACAGGGGGTAACCAGCCCCAGCATTTT. Translating it yields CASSRDWTGGNQPQHF.

The chain links TRBV7-2 to TRBJ2-5, with D maybe TRBD2 (6 bases). Germline V gene lookup returns CDR1 SGHTA and CDR2 FQGNSA. Trimming removed 5 bases from V and 9 bases from J, with 19 bases in between. The CDR3 consists of 14 residues. CDR3 DNA: TGTGCCAGCAGCCAACGCGCGACTAGTAGGGCCCAGTACTTC. Its translation is CASSQRATSRAQYF.

The chain combines TRBV4-1 with TRBJ2-3; 10 nucleotides match TRBD1. The CDR3 spans 16 residues. V gave up 1 base and J gave up 7 bases; unmatched junction bases: 8. Germline CDR1 and CDR2: MGHRA and YSYEKL. This CDR3 reads CASSQAPGQGVNTQYF. The CDR3 DNA is TGCGCCAGCAGCCAAGCCCCCGGACAGGGGGTAAATACGCAGTATTTT.

V is TRBV4-1 and J is TRBJ1-5, with 8 nucleotides matching TRBD1. CDR1 is MGHRA and CDR2 is YSYEKL in the germline V gene. This CDR3 has 15 residues. V lost 4 bases to trimming and J lost 2 bases; unmatched junction nucleotides: 4. DNA of the CDR3: TGCGCCAGCAGCCGGGGACAGGAAGGCAATCAGCCCCAGCATTTT. This codes for CASSRGQEGNQPQHF.

The chain employs TRBV9 and TRBJ2-3, with TRBD1 identical over 8 bases. CDR3 length: 16 residues. Unmatched junction bases numbered 12, after V lost 4 bases and J lost 5 bases. The germline V gene has CDR1 SGDLS and CDR2 YYNGEE. The CDR3 nucleotides are TGTGCCAGCAGCCCTTTCGCTGGACAGGGAAAAGATACGCAGTATTTT. Translating it yields CASSPFAGQGKDTQYF.

For the CDR3, the DNA is TGCAGTGCTAGATTCCGTTTAGGGCTGTTTTTT. Translated, it gives CSARFRLGLFF. The chain recombines TRBV20-1 with TRBJ1-4; D uncertain. Germline assignment: CDR1 DFQATT and CDR2 SNEGSKA (reference sequence). This CDR3 region has 11 residues. V lost 2 bases, J lost 14 bases, and 12 bases lay in between.